This TCR beta chain was captured by sequencing in a study of CD8+CD57+ T cells in acquired aplastic anemia (dated by TCRdb to 2017 to 2018). Describing the broader study: DNA extracted from sorted CD4+ and CD8+ cells had a mean of around 3 ug, with a range of 0.2 to 27.4 ug. An average of approximately 9.8 million reads for CD4+ cells and around 11 million reads for CD8+ cells was obtained from healthy donor samples. Results the study describes overall, beyond this receptor: Between patients and healthy controls, no significant difference in CD8+ Simpson's diversity was found (P=0.060). Although 25 to 30 CD8+ CDR3 sequences were shared by patients and controls, these sequences appeared highly expressed in patients and within the immunodominant clones of patients.

TCR beta VDJ combination and CDR3 sequence profiling used genomic DNA as the template. An Illumina HiSeq 2000 was the platform used for TCR repertoire sequencing. The authors processed their data as follows. Repertoire assessment relied on Simpson's diversity index, CDR3 size and DJ length profiles, and TRBV/TRBJ rearrangement plots. The most abundant DNA sequence in the deep sequencing data was defined as the immunodominant clone. CDR3 amino acid sequences were checked for sharing across subjects and were also compared against the VDJdb database and published repertoires. TCRdb reprocessed the public reads (quality trimming at Q25 with fastp, clone calling with MiXCR) and kept in-frame beta chains. Each CDR3 protein appears once, grouped with its most common genes and DNA. The V and J calls and clone size come from TCRdb's table, not from the authors' own analysis. The sample data list approximately 380,000 distinct CDR3 sequences, and 55% to 70% of these were observed just once. The ten largest clones capture approximately 4% of the sample.

About this clonotype itself: Which antigen it targets is not known. One end of the junction varies from germline; a read error may be responsible.

In this study, sorted CD4+ and CD8+ T cells from the blood of healthy subjects and of severe aplastic anemia patients had their TCR repertoires deep-sequenced. Ficoll-Paque density gradient centrifugation was used to isolate peripheral blood mononuclear cells. Before DNA extraction, CD4+ and CD8+ T cells were sorted with FACS or magnetic beads. From a lookup of the germline V gene, CDR1 and CDR2 are SGHVT and SQSDAQ. From the cysteine through the phenylalanine, the CDR3 covers 15 amino acids. The entry retains the CDR3 DNA only, 45 bases that are in frame from base 1. The clonotype originates from a human donor in good health, serving as a control. Sequencing was done on a sample of sorted CD4+, CD8+, or CD8+CD57+ T cells (not recorded which) from PBMCs. The chain links TRBV7-4 with TRBJ2-7, with 8 middle bases fitting TRBD2. Here is the DNA: TGTGCCACCAGCAGAGAGAGCGGGGGCTCCGACGCGCAGTACTTC. Its protein is CATSRESGGSDAQYF.